A selection of T cell receptor beta chains follows, all from one sample in a study of CD8+ T cells in alopecia areata. Profiled with immunoSEQ multiplex PCR; TCRdb holds only in-frame clones, not every one. This table has around 30,000 clones, 60% to 85% appearing once. The sequenced material came from NKG2D-low CD8+ T cells sorted from blood. The source of these receptors is a human donor with alopecia areata. Each CDR3 is given with its conserved first and last residue. A D gene is named only where the DNA matches it firmly. Expanded clones are given a class, and other clones once, few, many or no size at all.

NA TRBJ2-5 TRBD1 TRBV5-6 CASSMTGGTGETQYF TGTGCCAGCAGCATGACAGGGGGCACGGGGGAGACCCAGTACTTC
few TRBJ2-6 NA TRBV19 CASSQSPSGANVLTF TGTGCCAGTAGCCAATCCCCCTCTGGGGCCAACGTCCTGACTTTC
NA TRBJ2-7 TRBD1 TRBV6-1 CASSGGQGSDEQYF TGTGCCAGCAGTGGAGGACAGGGGAGCGACGAGCAGTACTTC
NA TRBJ2-6 NA TRBV11-2 CASSTWEELSGANVLTF TGTGCCAGCAGCACATGGGAGGAGCTGTCTGGGGCCAACGTCCTGACTTTC
NA TRBJ2-3 TRBD2 TRBV4-1 CASSQTGLAGGTDTQYF TGCGCCAGCAGCCAAACAGGACTAGCGGGAGGCACAGATACGCAGTATTTT
many TRBJ2-2 NA TRBV6-4 CASGPGRDTGELFF TGTGCCAGCGGGCCGGGGAGAGACACCGGGGAGCTGTTTTTT
NA TRBJ2-5 TRBD1 TRBV9 CASSEGGAVQETQYF TGTGCCAGCAGCGAAGGGGGCGCGGTTCAAGAGACCCAGTACTTC
NA TRBJ2-4 NA TRBV7-8 CASSLVGGNKNIQYF TGTGCCAGCAGCTTAGTGGGCGGGAACAAAAACATTCAGTACTTC
NA TRBJ1-5 TRBD1 TRBV27 CASSLQGAGQPQHF TGTGCCAGCAGTTTACAGGGGGCAGGTCAGCCCCAGCATTTT
NA TRBJ2-6 NA TRBV29-1 CSVEGGRNSGANVLTF TGCAGCGTTGAAGGGGGACGGAATTCTGGGGCCAACGTCCTGACTTTC
few TRBJ2-1 TRBD2 TRBV19 CASSPQAGGPNEQFF TGTGCCAGTAGTCCTCAAGCGGGAGGGCCCAATGAGCAGTTCTTC
few TRBJ2-5 NA TRBV15 CATMAMETQYF TGTGCCACCATGGCTATGGAGACCCAGTACTTC
NA TRBJ2-1 NA TRBV5-1 CASSFFGDEQFF TGCGCCAGCAGCTTCTTCGGTGATGAGCAGTTCTTC
once TRBJ1-4 NA TRBV4-3 CASSQVHYNEKLFF TGCGCCAGCAGCCAAGTACACTATAATGAAAAACTGTTTTTT
once TRBJ2-7 TRBD1 TRBV27 CASRSQGAYEQYF TGTGCCAGCAGGTCGCAGGGGGCCTACGAGCAGTACTTC
NA TRBJ2-7 NA TRBV4-1 CASSQDRGYKAEQYF TGCGCCAGCAGCCAAGACCGGGGGTACAAAGCCGAGCAGTACTTC
NA TRBJ2-7 TRBD2 TRBV29-1 CSVEGGGRREQYF TGCAGCGTTGAAGGCGGGGGGAGGCGCGAGCAGTACTTC
NA TRBJ2-3 NA TRBV4-1 CASSRSRVTIVGTQYF TGCGCCAGCAGCCGATCGAGGGTGACAATCGTTGGTACGCAGTATTTT
NA TRBJ1-1 NA TRBV30 CAVWTGTEAFF TGTGCCGTCTGGACGGGCACTGAAGCTTTCTTT
once TRBJ2-1 NA TRBV27 CASSSTSYEQFF TGTGCCAGCAGTTCAACTAGCTATGAGCAGTTCTTC
NA TRBJ2-5 NA TRBV4-3 CASSPPKDEETQYF TGCGCCAGCAGCCCGCCGAAAGATGAGGAGACCCAGTACTTC
NA TRBJ1-1 NA TRBV6-4 CASSGESNTEAFF TGTGCCAGCAGTGGGGAGTCGAACACTGAAGCTTTCTTT
few TRBJ1-3 NA TRBV7-9 CASSPRGLPLGNTIYF TGTGCCAGCAGCCCTCGGGGGTTACCCTTGGGAAACACCATATATTTT